This passage covers 16 T cell receptor beta chains from one sample sequenced in a study of blood T cell repertoires in COVID-19 (dated by TCRdb to about 2020). The library was produced with the immunoSEQ multiplex PCR assay. The table was pulled from immuneACCESS by TCRdb, which kept in-frame rearrangements only. Such tables lose some clones; where checked, under half of the loss comes from unresolved V genes, and the rest has no known cause. The sample table lists just over 150,000 clones, 88% of them with a count of one. The leading ten clones occupy approximately 2.4% of the sample. The sample was peripheral blood. These receptors originate from a woman between 65 and 79 years old with acute or convalescent COVID-19.

The V gene is TRBV2, the J gene TRBJ2-2; 9 bases agree with TRBD1. CDR1 is SNHLY and CDR2 is FYNNEI in the germline V gene. J was trimmed by 4 bases and V by 4 bases; bases with no gene match: 4. The CDR3 length is 15 residues. CDR3 sequence (DNA): TGTGCCAGCAGTGCCGACAGGGGGGGCACCGGGGAGCTGTTTTTT. This sequence encodes CASSADRGGTGELFF.

V gene TRBV5-1 combines with J gene TRBJ2-1; TRBD1 might be the D (6 bases). Trimming cost V 0 bases and J 7 bases, with 11 bases left between them. Germline V gene lookup returns CDR1 SGHRS and CDR2 YFSETQ. There are 14 residues in the CDR3. The CDR3 DNA reads as TGCGCCAGCAGCTTGGTTACAGGGCAAAATGAGCAGTTCTTC. Translation: CASSLVTGQNEQFF.

This sequence joins TRBV7-2 and TRBJ1-5, with TRBD1 matching over 10 bases. This CDR3 is 14 amino acids long. Trimming removed 3 bases from V and 6 bases from J; junction bases left unmatched: 2. Germline lookup yields CDR1 SGHTA and CDR2 FQGNSA. The CDR3 nucleotides read TGTGCCAGCAGCTTTGGGACAGGGGTTCAGCCCCAGCATTTT. Its translation is CASSFGTGVQPQHF. Together with reference TRBV7-2 and TRBJ1-5, the CDR3 gives the full variable domain: GAGVSQSPSNKVTEKGKDVELRCDPISGHTALYWYRQSLGQGLEFLIYFQGNSAPDKSGLPSDRFSAERTGGSVSTLTIQRTQQEDSAVYLCASSFGTGVQPQHFGDGTRLSIL.

This chain joins TRBV14 and TRBJ2-2, with D uncertain. V was pared by 4 bases and J by 1 base, with 7 bases between. CDR1 SGHDN and CDR2 FVKESK come from the germline V gene. CDR3 size: 14 residues. This CDR3 is CASSPLRNTGELFF. The CDR3 nucleotides read TGTGCCAGCAGCCCCCTAAGGAACACCGGGGAGCTGTTTTTT.

Here the CDR3 DNA reads TGTGCCAGCAGCGGCGGAGACCGCGGGGAAAAACTGTTTTTT. Protein product: CASSGGDRGEKLFF. The chain employs TRBV9 and TRBJ1-4; D gene unclear. CDR1 is SGDLS and CDR2 is YYNGEE in the germline V gene. V lost 3 bases and J lost 8, with 14 bases in between. The length of the CDR3 is 14 residues.

The chain has TRBV18 and TRBJ1-3; D may be TRBD1 (6 bases). The CDR3 contains 14 residues. Germline CDR1 reads KGHSH; CDR2 reads LQKENI. V was trimmed by 6 bases and J by 4 bases, leaving 13 bases between them. The CDR3 coding sequence is TGTGCCAGCTCGGTACAGGGATGGGGAAACACCATATATTTT. Residues: CASSVQGWGNTIYF.

The chain joins TRBV7-9 to TRBJ1-4; 7 bases are a match to TRBD1. The CDR3 has 15 amino acids. Germline V lookup: CDR1 SEHNR, CDR2 FQNEAQ (reference sequence). The V and J ends lost 4 bases and 0 bases, in that order; junction bases with no gene match: 2. The CDR3 loop reads CASSWDSPTNEKLFF. The DNA for the CDR3 is TGTGCCAGCAGCTGGGACAGCCCAACTAATGAAAAACTGTTTTTT. The full variable domain, in which reference TRBV7-9 and TRBJ1-4 provide the parts outside the CDR3, is DTGVSQNPRHKITKRGQNVTFRCDPISEHNRLYWYRQTLGQGPEFLTYFQNEAQLEKSRLLSDRFSAERPKGSFSTLEIQRTEQGDSAMYLCASSWDSPTNEKLFFGSGTQLSVL.

The chain combines TRBV10-2 with TRBJ1-2; 11 bases line up with TRBD1. The ends lost 4 bases at V and 8 bases at J; junction bases unmatched: 12. The CDR3 length is 16 residues. The germline V gene encodes CDR1 WSHSY and CDR2 SAAADI. CDR3 DNA: TGCGCCAGCAGTGCGGCGGGGGACAGGGGGTTTAGAGGCTACACCTTC. It specifies CASSAAGDRGFRGYTF.

This clone was seen once. V gene TRBV2 combines with J gene TRBJ1-5; D may be TRBD1 (5 bases). The CDR3 length is 14 residues. Deletions cut 4 bases from V and 5 bases from J, with 12 bases between. From germline, CDR1 is SNHLY and CDR2 FYNNEI. The CDR3: CASSGGGNYQPQHF. In nucleotides, the CDR3 is TGTGCCAGCAGTGGGGGGGGAAACTATCAGCCCCAGCATTTT.

This clone turned up a few times. The V gene is TRBV4-3, the J gene TRBJ1-5; D gene uncertain. In germline, CDR1 is LGHNA, CDR2 YSLEER. The CDR3 loop spans 17 amino acids. V lost 0 bases and J lost 4, with 16 bases in between. CDR3 nucleotides: TGCGCCAGCAGCCAAGATCTTGTGGCAGGTGGGAATCAGCCCCAGCATTTT. It codes for CASSQDLVAGGNQPQHF.

V is TRBV2 and J is TRBJ1-2; TRBD1 aligns across 8 bases. Germline V lookup: CDR1 SNHLY, CDR2 FYNNEI. This CDR3 comprises 14 residues. V trimming: 5 bases; J trimming: 5 bases; junction bases outside the gene matches: 7. The CDR3 region has the DNA TGTGCCAGCAGTCCTCAGGACAGGGTATATGGCTACACCTTC. As protein: CASSPQDRVYGYTF.

The V call is TRBV30, the J call TRBJ1-5; D gene unclear. The CDR3 covers 11 residues. Germline lookup yields CDR1 GTSNPN and CDR2 SVGIG (reference sequence). Trimming removed 0 bases from V and 12 bases from J, with 9 bases in between. The DNA for the CDR3 is TGTGCCTGGAGTGTTGGAGGGCGCCAGCATTTT. Protein sequence: CAWSVGGRQHF.

This chain uses TRBV18 with TRBJ1-5; TRBD1 matches at 7 bases. The germline CDR1 and CDR2 sequences are KGHSH and LQKENI. V shed 3 bases and J 1 base; nucleotides not matched to a gene: 6. The CDR3 loop spans 16 amino acids. The CDR3 DNA follows: TGTGCCAGCTCACCCGACAGGGTGACCAGCAATCAGCCCCAGCATTTT. This sequence encodes CASSPDRVTSNQPQHF. Full variable domain (rest looked up from reference TRBV18 and TRBJ1-5): NAGVMQNPRHLVRRRGQEARLRCSPMKGHSHVYWYRQLPEEGLKFMVYLQKENIIDESGMPKERFSAEFPKEGPSILRIQQVVRGDSAAYFCASSPDRVTSNQPQHFGDGTRLSIL.

V is TRBV7-4 and J is TRBJ2-5, with TRBD1 matching over 8 bases. From germline, CDR1 is SGHVT and CDR2 SQSDAQ. The CDR3 consists of 16 residues. With V trimmed by 0 bases and J by 2 bases, 5 bases remained unmatched. The CDR3 DNA follows: TGTGCCAGCAGCTTAGCAGAGTACAGGGGGCAAGAGACCCAGTACTTC. Residues: CASSLAEYRGQETQYF. The whole variable domain, remainder taken from reference TRBV7-4 and TRBJ2-5, is GAGVSQSPRYKVAKRGRDVALRCDSISGHVTLYWYRQTLGQGSEVLTYSQSDAQRDKSGRPSGRFSAERPERSVSTLKIQRTEQGDSAVYLCASSLAEYRGQETQYFGPGTRLLVL.

The rearrangement joins TRBV7-2 to TRBJ2-1, with D tentatively TRBD1 (5 bases). The CDR3 runs to 16 residues. Germline-derived CDR1 and CDR2 are SGHTA and FQGNSA. Trimming took 2 bases from V and 5 from J, leaving 16 bases between them. The CDR3 region is CASSLFLRGRDNEQFF. The CDR3, as DNA: TGTGCCAGCAGCTTATTTCTTAGGGGTAGGGACAATGAGCAGTTCTTC.

V gene TRBV5-1 combines with J gene TRBJ2-1; 10 bases fit TRBD2. The CDR3 runs to 15 residues. CDR1 is SGHRS, CDR2 YFSETQ, per germline. V gave up 2 bases and J gave up 9 bases; unmatched junction bases: 8. CDR3 nucleotides: TGCGCCAGCAGCTTCTCGGGACTAGCGATGAGTGAGCAGTTCTTC. This translates into CASSFSGLAMSEQFF.